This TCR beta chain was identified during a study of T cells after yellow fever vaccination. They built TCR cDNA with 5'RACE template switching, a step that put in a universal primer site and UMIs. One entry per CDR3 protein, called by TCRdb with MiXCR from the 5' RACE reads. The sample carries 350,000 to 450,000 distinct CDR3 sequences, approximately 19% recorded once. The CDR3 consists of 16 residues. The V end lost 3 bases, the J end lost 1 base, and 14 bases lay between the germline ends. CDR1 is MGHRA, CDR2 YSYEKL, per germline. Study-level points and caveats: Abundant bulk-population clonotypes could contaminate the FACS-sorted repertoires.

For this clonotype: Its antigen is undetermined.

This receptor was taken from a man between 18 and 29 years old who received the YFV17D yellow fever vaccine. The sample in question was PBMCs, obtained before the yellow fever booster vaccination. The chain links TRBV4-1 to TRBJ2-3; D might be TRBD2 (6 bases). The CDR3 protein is CASSQRDGGRTDTQYF. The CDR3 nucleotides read TGCGCCAGCAGCCAGAGGGACGGGGGACGCACAGATACGCAGTATTTT.